This T cell receptor (beta chain) was observed in a study of control samples from healthy donors and cancer patients. Sequencing was performed with immunoSEQ multiplex PCR; in TCRdb, only in-frame clones are kept and a portion is missing. The table shows over 200,000 clones, with around 80% occurring only once. The CDR3 totals 16 residues. Germline CDR1 SGHTA, CDR2 FQGTGA. V lost 8 bases and J 0 bases, leaving 14 bases between the germline ends. The V gene is TRBV7-3, the J gene TRBJ2-6; D gene ambiguous. This clonotype originated in a woman between 55 and 75 years old with lung cancer. Sequencing was carried out using PBMCs. The CDR3 DNA follows: TGTGCCAGCGGTCCTAGGCCGTCCTCTGGGGCCAACGTCCTGACTTTC. This translates into CASGPRPSSGANVLTF.